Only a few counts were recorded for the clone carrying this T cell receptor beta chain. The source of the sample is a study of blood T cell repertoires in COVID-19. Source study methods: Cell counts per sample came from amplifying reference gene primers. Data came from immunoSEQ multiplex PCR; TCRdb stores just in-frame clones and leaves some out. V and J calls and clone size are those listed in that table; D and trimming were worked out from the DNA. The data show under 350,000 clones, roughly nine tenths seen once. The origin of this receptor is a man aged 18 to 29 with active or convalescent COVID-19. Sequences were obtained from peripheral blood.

CDR3 residues: CASSLGLAGEGFF. CDR3 nucleotides: TGTGCCAGCAGTTTAGGACTAGCGGGAGAAGGGTTCTTC. The chain has TRBV12-3 or TRBV12-4 and TRBJ2-1; 12 bases match TRBD2. This CDR3 has 13 amino acids. The V gene end was trimmed by 1 base and the J gene end by 15 bases; junction bases not matched to a gene: 4.